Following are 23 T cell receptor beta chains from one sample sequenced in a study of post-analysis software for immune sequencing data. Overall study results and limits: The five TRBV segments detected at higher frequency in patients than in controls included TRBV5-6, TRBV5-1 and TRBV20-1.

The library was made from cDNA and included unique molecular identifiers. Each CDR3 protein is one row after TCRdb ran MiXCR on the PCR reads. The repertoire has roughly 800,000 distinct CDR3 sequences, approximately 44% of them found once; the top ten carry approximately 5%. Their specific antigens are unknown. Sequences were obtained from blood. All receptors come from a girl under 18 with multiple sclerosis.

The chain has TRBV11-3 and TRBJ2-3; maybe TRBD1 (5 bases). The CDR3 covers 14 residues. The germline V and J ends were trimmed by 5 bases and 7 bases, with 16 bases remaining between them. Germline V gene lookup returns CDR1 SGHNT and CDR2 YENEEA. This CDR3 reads CASSPDSRLHTQYF. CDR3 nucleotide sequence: TGTGCCAGCAGCCCCGACAGCCGACTTCATACGCAGTATTTT.

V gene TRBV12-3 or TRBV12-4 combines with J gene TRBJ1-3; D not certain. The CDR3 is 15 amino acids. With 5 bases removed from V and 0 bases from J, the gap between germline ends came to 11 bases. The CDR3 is CASSPRRGSGNTIYF. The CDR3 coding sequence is TGTGCCAGCAGTCCCCGAAGAGGCTCTGGAAACACCATATATTTT.

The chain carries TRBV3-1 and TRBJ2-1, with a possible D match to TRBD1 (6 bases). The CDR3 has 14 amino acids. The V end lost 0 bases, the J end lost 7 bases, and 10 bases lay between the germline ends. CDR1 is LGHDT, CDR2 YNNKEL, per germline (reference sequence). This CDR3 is CASSQEGTGNEQFF. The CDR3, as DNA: TGTGCCAGCAGCCAAGAAGGTACAGGGAATGAGCAGTTCTTC.

The DNA of the CDR3 is TGTGCCAGCAGCCTACGGGTTGGGGCGGGAGAGGACGCTGAGCAGTTCTTC. It encodes CASSLRVGAGEDAEQFF. This chain connects TRBV7-3 to TRBJ2-1, with 7 nucleotides matching TRBD2. V was pared by 5 bases and J by 9 bases, with 19 bases of the junction left unmatched. Germline assignment: CDR1 SGHTA and CDR2 FQGTGA. This CDR3 is built from 17 residues.

The chain's CDR3 is CASSSDVGSSYNEQFF. The CDR3 region has the DNA TGTGCCAGCAGTTCCGATGTAGGGAGCTCCTACAATGAGCAGTTCTTC. The chain has TRBV6-5 and TRBJ2-1, with TRBD2 as a possible D gene (5 bases). The CDR3 sequence is 16 residues long. Trimming cost V 4 bases and J 0 bases, with 13 bases left between them. Germline V lookup: CDR1 MNHEY, CDR2 SVGAGI.

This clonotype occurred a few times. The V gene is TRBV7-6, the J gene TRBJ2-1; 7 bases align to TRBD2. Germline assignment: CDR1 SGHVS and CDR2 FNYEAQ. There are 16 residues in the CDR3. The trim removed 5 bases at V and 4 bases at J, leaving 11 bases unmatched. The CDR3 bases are TGTGCCAGCAGCCCCCAGGGCGGGGGACCATACAATGAGCAGTTCTTC. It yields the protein CASSPQGGGPYNEQFF.

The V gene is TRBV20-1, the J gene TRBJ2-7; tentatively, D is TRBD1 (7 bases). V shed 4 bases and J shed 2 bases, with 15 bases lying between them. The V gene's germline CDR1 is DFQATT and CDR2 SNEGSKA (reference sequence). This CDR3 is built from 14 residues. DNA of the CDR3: TGCAGTGCTAAGCTGGCAGGGGGGACCTACGAGCAGTACTTC. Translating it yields CSAKLAGGTYEQYF.

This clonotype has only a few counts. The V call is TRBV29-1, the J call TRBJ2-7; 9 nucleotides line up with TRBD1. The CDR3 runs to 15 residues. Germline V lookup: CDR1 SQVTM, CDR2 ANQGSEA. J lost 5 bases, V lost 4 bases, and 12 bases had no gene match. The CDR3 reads CSVGPQGQGVHEQYF. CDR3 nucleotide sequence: TGCAGCGTTGGACCCCAGGGACAGGGTGTCCACGAGCAGTACTTC.

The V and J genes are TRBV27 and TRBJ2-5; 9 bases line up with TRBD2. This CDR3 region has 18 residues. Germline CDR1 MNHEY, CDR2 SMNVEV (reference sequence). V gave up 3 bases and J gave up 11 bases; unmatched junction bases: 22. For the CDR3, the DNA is TGTGCCAGCAGTTTCCCCCCACTAAGCGGGGGGCCCTACAATGAGCAGTACTTC. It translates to CASSFPPLSGGPYNEQYF.

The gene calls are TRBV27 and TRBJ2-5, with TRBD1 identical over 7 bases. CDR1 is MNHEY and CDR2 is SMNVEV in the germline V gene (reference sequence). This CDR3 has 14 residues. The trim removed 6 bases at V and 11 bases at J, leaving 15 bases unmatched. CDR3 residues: CASSYGQAENEQYF. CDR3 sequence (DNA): TGTGCCAGCAGCTACGGACAGGCAGAGAATGAGCAGTACTTC.

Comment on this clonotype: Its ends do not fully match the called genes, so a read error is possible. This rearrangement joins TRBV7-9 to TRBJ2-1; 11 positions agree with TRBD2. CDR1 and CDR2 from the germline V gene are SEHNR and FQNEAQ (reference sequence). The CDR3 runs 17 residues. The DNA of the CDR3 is TGTGCCGGCAGCCCCCCCATTACTAGCGGGAGATACAATGAGCAGTTCTTC. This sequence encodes CAGSPPITSGRYNEQFF.

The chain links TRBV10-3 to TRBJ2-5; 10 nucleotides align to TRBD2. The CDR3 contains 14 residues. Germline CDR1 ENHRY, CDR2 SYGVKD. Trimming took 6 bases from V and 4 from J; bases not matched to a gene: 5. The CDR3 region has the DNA TGTGCCATCAGAGAGCGGGAGGGCCTAGAGACCCAGTACTTC. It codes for CAIREREGLETQYF.

The CDR3 bases are TGTGCCTGGAGGGGGTGGGGGTCTGGGGCCAACGTCCTGACTTTC. Translating it yields CAWRGWGSGANVLTF. The chain couples TRBV30 to TRBJ2-6; D is tentatively TRBD1 or TRBD2 (5 bases each). The CDR3 sequence is 15 residues long. Germline CDR1 reads GTSNPN; CDR2 reads SVGIG (reference sequence). The V and J ends lost 3 bases and 1 base respectively, with 10 bases between them. The variable domain in full, with the rest retrieved from reference TRBV30 and TRBJ2-6, is SQTIHQWPATLVQPVGSPLSLECTVEGTSNPNLYWYRQAAGRGLQLLFYSVGIGQISSEVPQNLSASRPQDRQFILSSKKLLLSDSGFYLCAWRGWGSGANVLTFGAGSRLTVL.

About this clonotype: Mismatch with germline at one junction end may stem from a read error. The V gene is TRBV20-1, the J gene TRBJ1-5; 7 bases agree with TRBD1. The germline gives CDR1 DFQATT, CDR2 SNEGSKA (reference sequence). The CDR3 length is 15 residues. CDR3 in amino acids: CSTRPPGGSNQPQHF. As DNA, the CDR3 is TGCAGTACTAGACCTCCAGGGGGAAGCAATCAGCCCCAGCATTTT.

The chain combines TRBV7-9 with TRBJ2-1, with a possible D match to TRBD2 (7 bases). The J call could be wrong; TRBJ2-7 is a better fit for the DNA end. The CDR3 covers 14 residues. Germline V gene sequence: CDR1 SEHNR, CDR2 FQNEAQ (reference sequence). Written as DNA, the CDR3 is TGTGCCAGCAGCCCGGGGGGCGGGAGAAACGAGCAGTACTTC. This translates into CASSPGGGRNEQYF.

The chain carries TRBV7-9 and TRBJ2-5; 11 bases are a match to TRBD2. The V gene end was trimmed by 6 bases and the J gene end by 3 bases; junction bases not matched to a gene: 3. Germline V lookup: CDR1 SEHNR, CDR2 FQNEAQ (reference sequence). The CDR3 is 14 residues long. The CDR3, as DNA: TGTGCCAGCAGGACTAGCGGGGTAAAAGAGACCCAGTACTTC. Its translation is CASRTSGVKETQYF.

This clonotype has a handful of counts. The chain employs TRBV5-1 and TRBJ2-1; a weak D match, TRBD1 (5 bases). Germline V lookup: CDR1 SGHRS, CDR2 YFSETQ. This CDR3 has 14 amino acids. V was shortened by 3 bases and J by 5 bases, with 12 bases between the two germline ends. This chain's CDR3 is CASSSGLVDNEQFF. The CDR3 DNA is TGCGCCAGCAGCTCAGGGTTGGTGGACAATGAGCAGTTCTTC.

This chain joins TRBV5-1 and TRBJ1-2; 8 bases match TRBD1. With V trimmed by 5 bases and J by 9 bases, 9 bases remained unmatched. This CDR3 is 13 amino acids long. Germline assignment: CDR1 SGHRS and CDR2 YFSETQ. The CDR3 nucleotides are TGCGCCAGCAGAACGGACAGGGTGGATCGCTACACCTTC. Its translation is CASRTDRVDRYTF.

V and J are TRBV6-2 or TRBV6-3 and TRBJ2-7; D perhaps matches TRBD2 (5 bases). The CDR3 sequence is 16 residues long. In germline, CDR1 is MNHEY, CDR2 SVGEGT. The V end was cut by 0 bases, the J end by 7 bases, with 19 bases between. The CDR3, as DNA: TGTGCCAGCAGTTACTCCGACCGGGATTACCTACTAGAGCAGTACTTC. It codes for CASSYSDRDYLLEQYF.

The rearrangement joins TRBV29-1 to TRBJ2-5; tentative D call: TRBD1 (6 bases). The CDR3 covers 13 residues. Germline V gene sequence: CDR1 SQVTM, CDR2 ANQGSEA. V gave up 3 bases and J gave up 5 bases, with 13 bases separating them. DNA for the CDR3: TGCAGCGTTGAGGGGACACCTTCCGAGACCCAGTACTTC. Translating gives CSVEGTPSETQYF.

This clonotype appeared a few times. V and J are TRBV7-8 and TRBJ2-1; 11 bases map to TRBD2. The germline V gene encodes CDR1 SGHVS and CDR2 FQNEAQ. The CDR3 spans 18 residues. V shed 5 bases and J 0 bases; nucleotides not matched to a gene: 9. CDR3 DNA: TGTGCCAGCAGCCCCCCGGGACTAGCGGTAAGCTCCTACAATGAGCAGTTCTTC. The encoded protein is CASSPPGLAVSSYNEQFF.

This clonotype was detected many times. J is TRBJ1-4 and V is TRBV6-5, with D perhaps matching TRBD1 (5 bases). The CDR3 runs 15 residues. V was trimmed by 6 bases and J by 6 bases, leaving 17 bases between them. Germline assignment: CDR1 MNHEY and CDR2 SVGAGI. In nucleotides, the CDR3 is TGTGCCAGCAGAACTGGGGCGGGGCGGGATGAAAAACTGTTTTTT. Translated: CASRTGAGRDEKLFF.

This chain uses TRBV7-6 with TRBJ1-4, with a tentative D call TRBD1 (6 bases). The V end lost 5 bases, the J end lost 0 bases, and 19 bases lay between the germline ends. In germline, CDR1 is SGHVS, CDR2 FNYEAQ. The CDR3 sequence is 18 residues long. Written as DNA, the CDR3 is TGTGCCAGCAGCCTAATCAGAGGGGGGCCCTCAACTAATGAAAAACTGTTTTTT. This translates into CASSLIRGGPSTNEKLFF.